This T cell receptor (beta chain) was sequenced for a study of naive and memory T cell subsets. A UMI-containing oligonucleotide was joined by 3' ligation to the TCR cDNA template. The CDR3 contains 16 residues. Losses at the gene ends were 4 bases for V and 0 bases for J; bases not matched to a gene: 6. Germline V gene sequence: CDR1 SGHTA, CDR2 FQGTGA. Ligated cDNA underwent four rounds of PCR with nested alpha and beta constant region primers and SP2. TCRdb re-derived calls from the 5' RACE reads in MiXCR, one entry per CDR3 protein. The table shows more than 45,000 distinct CDR3 sequences, with approximately 4.5% occurring only once. This clonotype was counted at least ten times.

The V and J genes are TRBV7-3 and TRBJ2-1; the match to TRBD2 covers 7 bases. The receptor was derived from a female donor in good health. CDR3 residues: CASSSSRGTSYNEQFF. The CDR3 DNA reads as TGTGCCAGCAGCTCGTCGCGGGGGACCTCCTACAATGAGCAGTTCTTC.